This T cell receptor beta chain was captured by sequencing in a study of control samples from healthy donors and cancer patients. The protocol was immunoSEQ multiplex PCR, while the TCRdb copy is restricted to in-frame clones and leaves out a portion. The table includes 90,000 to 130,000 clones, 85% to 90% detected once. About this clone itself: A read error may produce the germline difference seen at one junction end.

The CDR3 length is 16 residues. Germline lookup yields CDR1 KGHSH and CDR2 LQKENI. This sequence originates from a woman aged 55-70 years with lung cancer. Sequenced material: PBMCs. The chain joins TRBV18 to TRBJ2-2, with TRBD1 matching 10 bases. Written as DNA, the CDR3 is TGTGCCAGCTCCCCACCCGGGACAGGGGACGCCGGGGAGCTGTTTTTT. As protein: CASSPPGTGDAGELFF.